This entry lists 12 T cell receptor beta chains sequenced from one sample in a study of blood T cell repertoires in COVID-19. Assay: immunoSEQ multiplex PCR; the TCRdb copy retains only in-frame clones and omits some. The table shows over 35,000 clones, with approximately 85% occurring only once. Sequenced sample: peripheral blood. Receptors originate from a man aged 65 to 85 with acute or convalescent COVID-19.

The chain uses TRBV6-2 or TRBV6-3 and TRBJ1-6; D is possibly TRBD1 (5 bases). Deletions cut 0 bases from V and 7 bases from J, with 13 bases between. The CDR3 sequence is 16 residues long. Germline assignment: CDR1 MNHEY and CDR2 SVGEGT. CDR3 DNA sequence: TGTGCCAGCAGTTACTCGATCCTCAGGACAAATTCACCCCTCCACTTT. Translating it yields CASSYSILRTNSPLHF.

CDR3 sequence: CASSPTENYGYTF. The CDR3 DNA reads as TGTGCCAGCAGCCCCACAGAGAACTATGGCTACACCTTC. This chain links TRBV7-9 with TRBJ1-2; D is undetermined. V dropped 5 bases and J dropped 2 bases, with 9 bases sitting between them. The CDR3 totals 13 residues. Germline values: CDR1 SEHNR, CDR2 FQNEAQ (reference sequence).

This clone was found a few times. The chain couples TRBV6-5 to TRBJ2-7; the match to TRBD1 covers 12 bases. The CDR3 extends over 16 amino acids. V lost 2 bases, J lost 7 bases, and 9 bases stayed unmatched. Germline CDR1 and CDR2: MNHEY and SVGAGI. The CDR3 nucleotides read TGTGCCAGCAGTTACGGGACAGGGGGCGATAAGGGAGAGCAGTACTTC. Its translation: CASSYGTGGDKGEQYF.

The chain recombines TRBV7-9 with TRBJ1-1; no firm D call. V was cut by 4 bases and J by 5 bases, with 14 bases left in between. The CDR3 is made up of 14 amino acids. Looked up from germline, CDR1 is SEHNR and CDR2 is FQNEAQ (reference sequence). CDR3: CASSYGGRGTEAFF. CDR3 DNA sequence: TGTGCCAGCAGCTACGGCGGGCGAGGGACTGAAGCTTTCTTT.

The genes are TRBV11-1 and TRBJ1-1; perhaps TRBD1 as D (6 bases). CDR3 size: 15 residues. Germline V gives CDR1 SGHAT, CDR2 FQDESV (reference sequence). V was pared by 5 bases and J by 4 bases, with 17 bases between. This CDR3 reads CASSPAWGLGTEAFF. The DNA of the CDR3 is TGTGCCAGCAGCCCGGCTTGGGGGCTCGGCACTGAAGCTTTCTTT.

The chain links TRBV10-2 to TRBJ1-1; TRBD1 aligns across 9 bases. V was pared by 6 bases and J by 5 bases, with 7 bases of the junction left unmatched. CDR3 size: 14 residues. The germline V gene has CDR1 WSHSY and CDR2 SAAADI. The CDR3 DNA reads as TGCGCCAGCAGGAAATCAGACAGGGGGACTGAAGCTTTCTTT. It translates to CASRKSDRGTEAFF.

This chain connects TRBV28 to TRBJ2-3; D possibly corresponds to TRBD2 (6 bases). Trimming removed 0 bases at V and 1 base at J, with 8 bases between. This CDR3 has 15 residues. CDR1 is MDHEN and CDR2 is SYDVKM in the germline V gene. CDR3 protein: CASSLWGEGTDTQYF. The DNA for the CDR3 is TGTGCCAGCAGTTTATGGGGGGAGGGCACAGATACGCAGTATTTT.

This clone was seen a few times. This chain uses TRBV3-1 (or the pseudogene TRBV3-2) with TRBJ2-1, with 9 bases that match TRBD2. The CDR3 runs 15 residues. V was clipped by 1 base and J by 15 bases; unmatched bases: 13. Per the germline V gene, CDR1 is LGHDT and CDR2 is YNNKEL (reference sequence). The CDR3 bases are TGTGCCAGCAGCCAAGCCCCGGGGTTAGCGGGAGTGCCGTTCTTC. It is translated as CASSQAPGLAGVPFF.

V is TRBV6-4 and J is TRBJ2-7; tentatively, D is TRBD2 (5 bases). The CDR3 contains 15 residues. From germline, CDR1 is MRHNA and CDR2 SNTAGT. Trimming removed 4 bases from V and 5 bases from J, with 18 bases in between. This CDR3 is CASSVPRTGFHEQYF. The CDR3 region has the DNA TGTGCCAGCAGTGTCCCGAGGACTGGCTTTCACGAGCAGTACTTC.

This clone was counted a single time. Germline and junction disagree at one end, which may indicate a read error. The chain employs TRBV11-3 and TRBJ2-2; a possible D gene is TRBD2 (7 bases). CDR1 and CDR2 from the germline V gene are SGHNT and YENEEA. The CDR3 runs 15 residues. The DNA of the CDR3 is TGTGCCAGCACCTTAAGGGGGGGTGACACCGGGGAGCTGTTTTTT. Encoded protein: CASTLRGGDTGELFF.

The chain is built from TRBV9 and TRBJ2-5, with 8 bases fitting TRBD2. The CDR3 contains 15 residues. Germline loops: CDR1 SGDLS, CDR2 YYNGEE. The V and J ends lost 3 bases and 5 bases, in that order; junction bases with no gene match: 9. CDR3 nucleotide sequence: TGTGCCAGCAGCGACCTCCGGGGGGGAGGCGAGACCCAGTACTTC. Amino acids: CASSDLRGGGETQYF.

The V call is TRBV15, the J call TRBJ1-5; the D gene is possibly TRBD1 (5 bases). The V gene lost 1 base and the J gene lost 9 bases, with 13 bases spanning the gap. Germline V CDR1 and CDR2: LNHNV, YYDKDF (reference sequence). The CDR3 covers 14 residues. The CDR3 DNA follows: TGTGCCACCAGCAGAGGTGGGATCGACAGGCCCCAGCATTTT. It specifies CATSRGGIDRPQHF.